The 29 T cell receptor beta chains presented below share a single source sample, sequenced in a study of T cells expressing NK-cell markers (dated by TCRdb to about 2020). Libraries were built with 5' RACE. Sequencing took place on an Illumina HiSeq 2000. TCRdb reprocessed the reads; each CDR3 protein sequence makes one entry, and DNA is unavailable. The table kept for this sample lists roughly 390,000 distinct CDR3 sequences. Clones ranked in the top ten supply over 8.5% of the sample. Sequenced: blood T cells: a sorted CD56 or NKG2C T cell subset, CD4+ or CD8+ T cells, or bulk PBMC T cells (not recorded which). The source of these receptors is a woman in her forties or fifties in good health. Donor details come from another sample of the same person, matched by shared clones.

This chain links TRBV2 with TRBJ2-1; TCRdb's D call of TRBD1 is untestable without DNA. This CDR3 is 15 amino acids long. CDR1 is SNHLY and CDR2 is FYNNEI in the germline V gene. CDR3 amino acids: CASSEEGTSYNEQFF.

J is TRBJ1-1 and V is TRBV7-9; TCRdb's D gene call, TRBD1, goes unchecked for lack of DNA. The CDR3 contains 14 residues. Looked up from germline, CDR1 is SEHNR and CDR2 is FQNEAQ (reference sequence). CDR3 in amino acids: CASSIARERTEAFF. Based on the CDR3 plus reference TRBV7-9 and TRBJ1-1, the full variable domain is DTGVSQNPRHKITKRGQNVTFRCDPISEHNRLYWYRQTLGQGPEFLTYFQNEAQLEKSRLLSDRFSAERPKGSFSTLEIQRTEQGDSAMYLCASSIARERTEAFFGQGTRLTVV.

The V call is TRBV29-1, the J call TRBJ1-1; no DNA is available, so the TRBD1 call from TCRdb remains unchecked. Per the germline V gene, CDR1 is SQVTM and CDR2 is ANQGSEA. The CDR3 sequence is 14 residues long. The CDR3 is CSVAQGLGNTEAFF.

This CDR3 is CASSPGTGGDEQFF. The gene calls are TRBV7-9 and TRBJ2-1; as DNA is missing, the TRBD1 call by TCRdb cannot be tested. Germline V gives CDR1 SEHNR, CDR2 FQNEAQ (reference sequence). The CDR3 totals 14 residues.

The CDR3 loop is CASSLRQGPPYEQYF. The chain is built from TRBV12-3 or TRBV12-4 and TRBJ2-7; TCRdb selects TRBD1, and the lack of DNA leaves this call unchecked. The CDR3 has 15 amino acids.

J is TRBJ2-1 and V is TRBV4-1; TCRdb outputs TRBD2, but without DNA this stays unchecked. Germline V gives CDR1 MGHRA, CDR2 YSYEKL. The CDR3 length is 15 residues. CDR3 in amino acids: CASSQSERAGNEQFF.

The chain has TRBV5-1 and TRBJ2-1. Germline CDR1 reads SGHRS; CDR2 reads YFSETQ. The CDR3 totals 12 residues. CDR3 sequence reads: CASSLALGEQFF. Full variable domain (missing parts from reference TRBV5-1 and TRBJ2-1): KAGVTQTPRYLIKTRGQQVTLSCSPISGHRSVSWYQQTPGQGLQFLFEYFSETQRNKGNFPGRFSGRQFSNSRSEMNVSTLELGDSALYLCASSLALGEQFFGPGTRLTVL.

This chain connects TRBV5-1 to TRBJ2-3; the D call from TCRdb, TRBD1, cannot be confirmed without DNA. This CDR3 is 15 amino acids long. Germline V gene sequence: CDR1 SGHRS, CDR2 YFSETQ. CDR3 loop: CASSSLRGITDTQYF.

V is TRBV6-5 and J is TRBJ2-7. Germline-derived CDR1 and CDR2 are MNHEY and SVGAGI. The CDR3 spans 14 residues. CDR3 in amino acids: CASSYSGRDYEQYF.

This chain links TRBV12-3 or TRBV12-4 with TRBJ2-3; checking the TCRdb D call of TRBD1 is not possible without DNA. The CDR3 is 18 amino acids. CDR3: CASSLASGTASISDTQYF.

The gene calls are TRBV25-1 and TRBJ1-2; TCRdb indicates TRBD1, and absent DNA this call remains unverified. Looked up from germline, CDR1 is MGHDK and CDR2 is SYGVNS. There are 14 residues in the CDR3. The CDR3 is CASSAAGVNYGYTF.

The chain employs TRBV5-8 and TRBJ1-5; TCRdb returns TRBD1, unconfirmable since there is no DNA. Germline assignment: CDR1 SGHTS and CDR2 YDEGEE. This CDR3 spans 14 amino acids. CDR3 region: CASSSRVSNQPQHF. The complete variable domain, with remaining parts taken from reference TRBV5-8 and TRBJ1-5, reads EAGVTQSPTHLIKTRGQQATLRCSPISGHTSVYWYQQALGLGLQFLLWYDEGEERNRGNFPPRFSGRQFPNYSSELNVNALELEDSALYLCASSSRVSNQPQHFGDGTRLSIL.

J is TRBJ1-1 and V is TRBV29-1; TCRdb outputs TRBD1, but without DNA this stays unchecked. Germline V gene lookup returns CDR1 SQVTM and CDR2 ANQGSEA. This CDR3 has 14 amino acids. The chain's CDR3 is CSVWGIQGGAEAFF.

The chain combines TRBV25-1 with TRBJ2-7; TCRdb proposes TRBD1, but this gene call is untestable without DNA. The CDR3 contains 15 residues. Germline assignment: CDR1 MGHDK and CDR2 SYGVNS. CDR3: CASSGDGGGSWEQYF.

J is TRBJ2-4 and V is TRBV7-9; without DNA, the TCRdb call of TRBD1 cannot be checked. The CDR3 consists of 16 residues. The germline gives CDR1 SEHNR, CDR2 FQNEAQ (reference sequence). This chain's CDR3 is CASSQTGGTAKNIQYF.

CDR3 sequence: CSLRPGHRLSGANVLTF. The V gene is TRBV29-1, the J gene TRBJ2-6; TCRdb designates TRBD1, a call that cannot be tested without DNA. Germline values: CDR1 SQVTM, CDR2 ANQGSEA. The CDR3 is made up of 17 amino acids. Drawing the rest from reference TRBV29-1 and TRBJ2-6, the complete variable domain is SAVISQKPSRDICQRGTSLTIQCQVDSQVTMMFWYRQQPGQSLTLIATANQGSEATYESGFVIDKFPISRPNLTFSTLTVSNMSPEDSSIYLCSLRPGHRLSGANVLTFGAGSRLTVL.

This chain uses TRBV9 with TRBJ2-7; TCRdb gives TRBD1 as the D gene, but with no DNA this cannot be confirmed. CDR3 length: 15 amino acids. The germline V gene has CDR1 SGDLS and CDR2 YYNGEE. CDR3 in amino acids: CASSVRAGDSYEQYF.

The V and J genes are TRBV11-2 and TRBJ2-2; TCRdb's D gene call, TRBD1, goes unchecked for lack of DNA. CDR1 SGHAT and CDR2 FQNNGV come from the germline V gene. CDR3 size: 18 residues. The CDR3 sequence is CASSGGDRGSRNTGELFF.

The chain recombines TRBV4-1 with TRBJ2-7; TCRdb calls TRBD2, which cannot be checked without DNA. This CDR3 is built from 17 residues. The germline V gene has CDR1 MGHRA and CDR2 YSYEKL. CDR3: CASSQVPQGLAGYEQYF.

This chain uses TRBV6-1 with TRBJ1-5; TCRdb proposes TRBD1, but this gene call is untestable without DNA. Germline CDR1 and CDR2: MNHNS and SASEGT. CDR3 length equals 17 residues. This CDR3 reads CASSEPAGQGAWQPQHF.

The chain couples TRBV29-1 to TRBJ1-2; TCRdb designates TRBD1, a call that cannot be tested without DNA. The CDR3 is made up of 13 amino acids. Looked up from germline, CDR1 is SQVTM and CDR2 is ANQGSEA. CDR3 residues: CSVTVGQGYGYTF.

The gene calls are TRBV20-1 and TRBJ1-3; TCRdb returns TRBD1, unconfirmable since there is no DNA. The CDR3 sequence is 12 residues long. Germline V gene lookup returns CDR1 DFQATT and CDR2 SNEGSKA (reference sequence). This CDR3 is CSAAQGFNTIYF.

V gene TRBV27 combines with J gene TRBJ2-1; the TCRdb call, TRBD2, lacks DNA for checking. CDR1 and CDR2 from the germline V gene are MNHEY and SMNVEV (reference sequence). There are 16 residues in the CDR3. CDR3 sequence: CASMRDLAGGQNEQFF.

The chain joins TRBV20-1 to TRBJ2-7; there is no DNA to check the TCRdb D call of TRBD1. This CDR3 has 15 amino acids. Germline CDR1 DFQATT, CDR2 SNEGSKA (reference sequence). The CDR3 sequence: CSARDLTGVNNEQYF.

The chain links TRBV2 to TRBJ2-5; TCRdb gives TRBD1 as the D gene, but with no DNA this cannot be confirmed. Germline lookup yields CDR1 SNHLY and CDR2 FYNNEI. There are 15 residues in the CDR3. CDR3 loop: CASRPDSQLRETQYF.

The chain has TRBV12-3 or TRBV12-4 and TRBJ1-2; the D call of TRBD1 rests on TCRdb alone, since no DNA is present to check it. The CDR3 sequence is 13 residues long. The CDR3 loop is CASSSDRAYGYTF.

V is TRBV20-1 and J is TRBJ1-3; TCRdb outputs TRBD1, but without DNA this stays unchecked. This CDR3 has 15 amino acids. Germline V lookup: CDR1 DFQATT, CDR2 SNEGSKA (reference sequence). CDR3: CSAQDLDRGGNTIYF.

The V and J genes are TRBV11-2 and TRBJ1-1; with no DNA, the TCRdb D assignment of TRBD1 cannot be verified. CDR1 and CDR2 (germline): SGHAT, FQNNGV. The CDR3 totals 15 residues. This CDR3 reads CASSLPPGQGTEAFF. Drawing the rest from reference TRBV11-2 and TRBJ1-1, the complete variable domain is EAGVAQSPRYKIIEKRQSVAFWCNPISGHATLYWYQQILGQGPKLLIQFQNNGVVDDSQLPKDRFSAERLKGVDSTLKIQPAKLEDSAVYLCASSLPPGQGTEAFFGQGTRLTVV.

The genes are TRBV20-1 and TRBJ2-1; TCRdb's D gene call, TRBD2, goes unchecked for lack of DNA. CDR3 size: 17 residues. Germline CDR1 is DFQATT and CDR2 is SNEGSKA (reference sequence). This chain's CDR3 is CSARDDVTSGRAGEQFF.